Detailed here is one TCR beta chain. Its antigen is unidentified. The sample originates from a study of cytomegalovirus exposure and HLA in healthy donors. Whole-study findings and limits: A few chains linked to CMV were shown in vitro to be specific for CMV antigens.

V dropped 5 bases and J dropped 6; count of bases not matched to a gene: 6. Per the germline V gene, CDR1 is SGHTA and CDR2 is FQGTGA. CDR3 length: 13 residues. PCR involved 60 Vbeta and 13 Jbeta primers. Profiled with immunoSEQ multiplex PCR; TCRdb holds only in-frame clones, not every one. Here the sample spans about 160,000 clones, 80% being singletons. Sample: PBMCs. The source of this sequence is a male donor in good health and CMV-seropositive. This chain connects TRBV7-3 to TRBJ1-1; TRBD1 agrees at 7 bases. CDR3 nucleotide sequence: TGTGCCAGCAGCCCAACAGGGGTGGCTGAAGCTTTCTTT. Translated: CASSPTGVAEAFF.